This T cell receptor (beta chain) was documented in a study of blood T cell repertoires in COVID-19. Study in general: T cells, B-cell-depleted T cells, or PBMCs supplied cDNA or gDNA.

Per the authors' pipeline: Scientists estimated how many nucleated cells there were by amplifying reference gene primers. The protocol was immunoSEQ multiplex PCR, while the TCRdb copy is restricted to in-frame clones and leaves out a portion. V, J and clone size derive from that table, while D and trimming were established from the DNA sequence. The table includes roughly 68,000 clones, around 90% detected once. This clone was found once. The receptor's source is a woman older than 75 with active COVID-19. Sequenced: peripheral blood.

CDR3 DNA: TGCGCCAGCAGCCCGACAGGGGTAGATACGCAGTATTTT. Amino acids: CASSPTGVDTQYF. The gene calls are TRBV5-1 and TRBJ2-3, with TRBD1 matching 8 bases. The CDR3 has 13 amino acids. Germline CDR1 is SGHRS and CDR2 is YFSETQ. Trimming at V came to 4 bases and at J to 5 bases, leaving 3 bases not matched to a gene.